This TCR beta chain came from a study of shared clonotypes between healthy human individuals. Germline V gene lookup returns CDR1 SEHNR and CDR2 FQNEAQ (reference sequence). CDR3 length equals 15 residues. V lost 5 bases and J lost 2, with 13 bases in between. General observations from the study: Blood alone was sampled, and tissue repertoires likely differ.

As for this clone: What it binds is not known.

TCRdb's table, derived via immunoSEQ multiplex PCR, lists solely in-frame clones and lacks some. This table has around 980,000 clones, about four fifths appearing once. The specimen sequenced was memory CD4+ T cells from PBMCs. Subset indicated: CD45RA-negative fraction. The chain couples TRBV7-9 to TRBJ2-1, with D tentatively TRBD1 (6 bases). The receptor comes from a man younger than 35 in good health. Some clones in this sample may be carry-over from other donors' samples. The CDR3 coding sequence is TGTGCCAGCAGCCTGCGACAGGCCGCCTACAATGAGCAGTTCTTC. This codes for CASSLRQAAYNEQFF.